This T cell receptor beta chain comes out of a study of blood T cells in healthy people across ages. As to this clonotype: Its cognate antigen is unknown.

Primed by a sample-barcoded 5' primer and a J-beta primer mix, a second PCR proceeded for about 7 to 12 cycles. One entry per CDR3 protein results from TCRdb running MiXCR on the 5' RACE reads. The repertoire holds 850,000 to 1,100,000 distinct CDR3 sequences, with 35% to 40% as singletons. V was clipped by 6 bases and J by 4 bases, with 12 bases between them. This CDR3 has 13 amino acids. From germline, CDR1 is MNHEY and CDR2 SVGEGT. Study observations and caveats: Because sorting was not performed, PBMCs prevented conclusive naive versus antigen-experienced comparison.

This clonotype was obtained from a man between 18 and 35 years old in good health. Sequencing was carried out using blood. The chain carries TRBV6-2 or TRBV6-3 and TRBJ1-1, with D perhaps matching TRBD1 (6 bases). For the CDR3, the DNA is TGTGCCAGCAGCATTGGACAGTCCACTGAAGCTTTCTTT. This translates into CASSIGQSTEAFF.